A single sample is the source of the 10 T cell receptor beta chains below, sequenced in a study of shared clonotypes between healthy human individuals. Sequencing was performed with immunoSEQ multiplex PCR; in TCRdb, only in-frame clones are kept and a portion is missing. The sample includes around 100,000 clones, under 80% of them seen just once. Sequenced sample: memory CD8+ T cells sorted from blood. Described subset: CD45RO+ cells pooled with CCR7-negative TemRA cells. The receptors derive from a man aged 30 to 45 in good health.

V is TRBV10-3 and J is TRBJ1-3; D unresolved. CDR1 and CDR2 (germline): ENHRY, SYGVKD. Trimming pared 9 bases from V and 2 bases from J, leaving 11 bases between. There are 13 residues in the CDR3. This CDR3 is CAIEGGTGNTIYF. The CDR3 DNA follows: TGTGCCATTGAGGGAGGGACTGGAAACACCATATATTTT.

The chain employs TRBV29-1 and TRBJ2-7; D is possibly TRBD2 (6 bases). Trimming shortened V by 3 bases and J by 3 bases, and 15 bases separated the two germline ends. This CDR3 is 14 amino acids long. Germline assignment: CDR1 SQVTM and CDR2 ANQGSEA. CDR3 protein: CSVDGMGGLYEQYF. The CDR3, as DNA: TGCAGCGTTGACGGAATGGGAGGACTCTACGAGCAGTACTTC.

At least ten counts were recorded for this clone. The chain employs TRBV5-1 and TRBJ1-1; TRBD1 agrees at 12 bases. The CDR3 has 18 amino acids. Germline lookup yields CDR1 SGHRS and CDR2 YFSETQ. V was pared by 0 bases and J by 4 bases, with 10 bases of the junction left unmatched. The CDR3 region has the DNA TGCGCCAGCAGCTTGGCCGAAGGGGACAGGGGGCGAGGCACTGAAGCTTTCTTT. This sequence encodes CASSLAEGDRGRGTEAFF.

This chain joins TRBV19 and TRBJ2-1; D not certain. The CDR3 runs to 14 residues. V was shortened by 5 bases and J by 0 bases, with 8 bases between the two germline ends. Germline CDR1 is LNHDA and CDR2 is SQIVND (reference sequence). In nucleotides, the CDR3 is TGTGCCAGTAGTCCGCTCAACTCCTACAATGAGCAGTTCTTC. It encodes CASSPLNSYNEQFF.

V is TRBV6-1 and J is TRBJ1-2, with a tentative D call TRBD1 (6 bases). V was clipped by 7 bases and J by 0 bases, with 9 bases between them. Germline values: CDR1 MNHNS, CDR2 SASEGT. The CDR3 runs to 13 residues. CDR3 in DNA: TGTGCCAGCAAGGACAGTACTAACTATGGCTACACCTTC. This codes for CASKDSTNYGYTF.

V and J are TRBV11-2 and TRBJ1-5; no reliable D call. This CDR3 spans 15 amino acids. V lost 0 bases to trimming and J lost 1 base, with 7 bases between them. Germline V gives CDR1 SGHAT, CDR2 FQNNGV. The CDR3 reads CASSLDGGSNQPQHF. CDR3 DNA: TGTGCCAGCAGCTTAGATGGCGGAAGCAATCAGCCCCAGCATTTT.

This clone was detected many times. V is TRBV11-1 and J is TRBJ2-1; 12 bases map to TRBD2. The germline V gene has CDR1 SGHAT and CDR2 FQDESV (reference sequence). This CDR3 comprises 16 residues. The junction had 7 bases not matched to a gene; V was cut back by 5 bases and J by 5 bases. In nucleotides, the CDR3 is TGTGCCAGCAGCGCAACGGGACTAGCGGGTGACAATGAGCAGTTCTTC. This encodes CASSATGLAGDNEQFF.

Concerning this clone: Possible read error: a much larger clone is one base away. This chain uses TRBV6-5 with TRBJ2-1, with a tentative D call TRBD2 (7 bases). This CDR3 contains 14 residues. Germline CDR1 reads MNHEY; CDR2 reads SVGAGI. CDR3 in amino acids: CASSTGREPNEQLF. The CDR3 DNA reads TGTGCCAGCAGTACAGGGCGGGAGCCCAATGAGCAGCTCTTC.

Regarding this clone: A far larger clone is only one base removed, so a read error is likely. The chain carries TRBV11-2 and TRBJ2-1; D gene uncertain. In germline, CDR1 is SGHAT, CDR2 FQNNGV. V was pared by 0 bases and J by 8 bases, with 8 bases between. The CDR3 sequence is 13 residues long. CDR3 nucleotides: TGTGCCAGCAGCTTAGAACAGTCCCATGAGCAGTTCTTC. Its translation is CASSLEQSHEQFF. Based on the CDR3 plus reference TRBV11-2 and TRBJ2-1, the full variable domain is EAGVAQSPRYKIIEKRQSVAFWCNPISGHATLYWYQQILGQGPKLLIQFQNNGVVDDSQLPKDRFSAERLKGVDSTLKIQPAKLEDSAVYLCASSLEQSHEQFFGPGTRLTVL.

This chain links TRBV2 with TRBJ2-1, with unresolved D. Germline V gene lookup returns CDR1 SNHLY and CDR2 FYNNEI. This CDR3 comprises 13 residues. Trimming pared 2 bases from V and 2 bases from J, leaving 4 bases between. The CDR3 reads CASSESAYNEQFF. CDR3 coding DNA: TGTGCCAGCAGTGAAAGCGCCTACAATGAGCAGTTCTTC.